This T cell receptor beta chain was profiled in a study of naive and memory T cell subsets. Both TRBC1 and TRBC2 were covered by a beta constant-region primer of two equimolar oligonucleotides. Ligated cDNA was amplified by four rounds of PCR with nested alpha and beta constant-region primers and SP2. The cDNA 3' end received a ligated single-stranded oligonucleotide carrying the SP2 primer and a 12-nucleotide UMI. Via MiXCR, TCRdb re-called the UMI-ligation and nested PCR reads, giving one row per CDR3 protein. The sample shows 80,000 to 95,000 distinct CDR3 sequences, about 8.2% of them seen only once. After the first PCR, alpha and beta chain libraries were processed separately. CD4+ T cell IFNgamma after overnight CMV lysate exposure gave donor CMV status. This clonotype was recorded at least ten times. Its target is unknown. The germline V gene encodes CDR1 MGHRA and CDR2 YSYEKL. Trimming left V 1 base short and J 1 base short, with 10 bases between. The CDR3 length is 15 residues.

Findings and limits, study-wide: Gini index rose across naive, CM, EM and EMRA in CD4 and CD8.

The TCR sequence derives from a human donor in good health. Sequencing was done on a sample of naive CD8+ T cells from blood. The rearrangement joins TRBV4-1 to TRBJ1-1; maybe TRBD1 (5 bases). The CDR3 coding sequence is TGCGCCAGCAGCCAAGTGGCAGGGACGAACACTGAAGCTTTCTTT. This codes for CASSQVAGTNTEAFF.